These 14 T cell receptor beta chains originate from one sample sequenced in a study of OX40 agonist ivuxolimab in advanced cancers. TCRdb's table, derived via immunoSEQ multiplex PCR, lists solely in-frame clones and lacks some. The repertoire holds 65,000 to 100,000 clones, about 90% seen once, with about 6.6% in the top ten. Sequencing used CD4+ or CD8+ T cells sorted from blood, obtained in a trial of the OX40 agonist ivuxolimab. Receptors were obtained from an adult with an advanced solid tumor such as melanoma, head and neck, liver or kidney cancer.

In nucleotides, the CDR3 is TGTGCCAGCAGAAACAGGGGGCGCTGGGATGAGCAGTTCTTC. Encoded protein: CASRNRGRWDEQFF. The chain carries TRBV6-6 and TRBJ2-1; 9 bases fit TRBD1. Germline CDR1 MNHNY, CDR2 SVGAGI (reference sequence). This CDR3 contains 14 residues. Losses at the gene ends were 6 bases for V and 8 bases for J; bases not matched to a gene: 8.

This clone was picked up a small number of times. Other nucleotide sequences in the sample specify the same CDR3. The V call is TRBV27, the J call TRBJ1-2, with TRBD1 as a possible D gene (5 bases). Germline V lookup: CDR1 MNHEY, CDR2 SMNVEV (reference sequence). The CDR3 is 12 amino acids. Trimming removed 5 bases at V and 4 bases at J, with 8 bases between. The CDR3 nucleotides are TGTGCCAGCAGTCAGGGCCCCTATGGCTACACCTTC. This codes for CASSQGPYGYTF.

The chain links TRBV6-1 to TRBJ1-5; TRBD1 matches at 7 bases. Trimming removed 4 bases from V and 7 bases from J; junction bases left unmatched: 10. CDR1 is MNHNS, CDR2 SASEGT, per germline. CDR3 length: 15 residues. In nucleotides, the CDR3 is TGTGCCAGCAGTGGAATCGGACAGGTCGGACAGCCCCAGCATTTT. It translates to CASSGIGQVGQPQHF.

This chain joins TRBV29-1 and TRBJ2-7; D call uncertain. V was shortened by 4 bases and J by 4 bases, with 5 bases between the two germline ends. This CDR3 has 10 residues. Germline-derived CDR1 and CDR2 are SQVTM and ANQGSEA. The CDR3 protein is CSVAEYEQYF. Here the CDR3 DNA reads TGCAGCGTTGCCGAGTACGAGCAGTACTTC.

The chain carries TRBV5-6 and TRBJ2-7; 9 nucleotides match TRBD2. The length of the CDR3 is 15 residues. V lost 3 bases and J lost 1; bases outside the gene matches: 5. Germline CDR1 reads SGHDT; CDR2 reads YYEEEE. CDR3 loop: CASSSGLARSYEQYF. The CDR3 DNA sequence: TGTGCCAGCAGCTCAGGACTAGCGCGATCCTACGAGCAGTACTTC.

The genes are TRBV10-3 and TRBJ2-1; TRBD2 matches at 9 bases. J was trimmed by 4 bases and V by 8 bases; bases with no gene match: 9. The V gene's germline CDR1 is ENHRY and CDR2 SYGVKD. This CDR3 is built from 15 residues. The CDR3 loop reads CAIGTTSGVYNEQFF. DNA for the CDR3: TGTGCCATCGGAACGACTAGCGGAGTGTACAATGAGCAGTTCTTC.

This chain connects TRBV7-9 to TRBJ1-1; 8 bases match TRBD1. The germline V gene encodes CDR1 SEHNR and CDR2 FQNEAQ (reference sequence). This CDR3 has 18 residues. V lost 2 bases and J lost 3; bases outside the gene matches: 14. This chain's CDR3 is CASSLNIGHRGYDTEAFF. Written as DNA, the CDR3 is TGTGCCAGCAGCTTAAATATCGGGCACAGGGGGTATGACACTGAAGCTTTCTTT.

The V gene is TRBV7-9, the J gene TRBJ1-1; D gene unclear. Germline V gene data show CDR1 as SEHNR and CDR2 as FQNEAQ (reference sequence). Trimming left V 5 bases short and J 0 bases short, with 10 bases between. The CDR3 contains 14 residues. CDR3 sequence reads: CASSVNGVNTEAFF. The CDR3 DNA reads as TGTGCCAGCAGCGTAAACGGAGTGAACACTGAAGCTTTCTTT.

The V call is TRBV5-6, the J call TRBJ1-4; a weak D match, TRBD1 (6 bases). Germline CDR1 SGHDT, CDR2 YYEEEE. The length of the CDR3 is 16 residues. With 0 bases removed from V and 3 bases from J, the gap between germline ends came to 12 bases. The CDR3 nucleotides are TGTGCCAGCAGCTTGGCAGGGGCCCTGTCTAATGAAAAACTGTTTTTT. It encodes CASSLAGALSNEKLFF.

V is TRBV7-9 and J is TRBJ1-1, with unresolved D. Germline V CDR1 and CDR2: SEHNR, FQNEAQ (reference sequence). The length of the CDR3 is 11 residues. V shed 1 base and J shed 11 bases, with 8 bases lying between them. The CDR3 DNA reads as TGTGCCAGCAGCTTAGGAGGGTTGGCTTTCTTT. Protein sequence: CASSLGGLAFF.

CDR3 sequence (DNA): TGTGCCTGGAACTCCGGACAGGAAGGAAACACCATATATTTT. It encodes CAWNSGQEGNTIYF. This chain connects TRBV30 to TRBJ1-3, with 7 bases that match TRBD1. CDR1 and CDR2 from the germline V gene are GTSNPN and SVGIG (reference sequence). The CDR3 totals 14 residues. V dropped 4 bases and J dropped 4; count of bases not matched to a gene: 7.

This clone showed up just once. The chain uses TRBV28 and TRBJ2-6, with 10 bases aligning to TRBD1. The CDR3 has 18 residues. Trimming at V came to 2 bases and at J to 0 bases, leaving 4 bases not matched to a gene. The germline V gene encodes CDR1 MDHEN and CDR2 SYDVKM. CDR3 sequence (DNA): TGTGCCAGCAGTTTAGGGGGACAGGGGAGCTCTGGGGCCAACGTCCTGACTTTC. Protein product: CASSLGGQGSSGANVLTF.

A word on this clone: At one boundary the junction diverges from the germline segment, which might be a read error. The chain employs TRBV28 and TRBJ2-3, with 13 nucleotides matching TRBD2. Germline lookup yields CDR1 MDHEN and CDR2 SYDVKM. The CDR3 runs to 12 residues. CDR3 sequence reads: CASSLRGLAGHF. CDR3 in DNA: TGTGCCAGCAGTTTACGGGGACTAGCGGGGCATTTT.

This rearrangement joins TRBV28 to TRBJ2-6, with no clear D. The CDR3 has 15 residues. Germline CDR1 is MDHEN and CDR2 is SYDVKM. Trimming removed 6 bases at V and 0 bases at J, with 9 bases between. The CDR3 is CASRRPSSGANVLTF. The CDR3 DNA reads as TGTGCCAGCAGAAGGCCCAGCTCTGGGGCCAACGTCCTGACTTTC.